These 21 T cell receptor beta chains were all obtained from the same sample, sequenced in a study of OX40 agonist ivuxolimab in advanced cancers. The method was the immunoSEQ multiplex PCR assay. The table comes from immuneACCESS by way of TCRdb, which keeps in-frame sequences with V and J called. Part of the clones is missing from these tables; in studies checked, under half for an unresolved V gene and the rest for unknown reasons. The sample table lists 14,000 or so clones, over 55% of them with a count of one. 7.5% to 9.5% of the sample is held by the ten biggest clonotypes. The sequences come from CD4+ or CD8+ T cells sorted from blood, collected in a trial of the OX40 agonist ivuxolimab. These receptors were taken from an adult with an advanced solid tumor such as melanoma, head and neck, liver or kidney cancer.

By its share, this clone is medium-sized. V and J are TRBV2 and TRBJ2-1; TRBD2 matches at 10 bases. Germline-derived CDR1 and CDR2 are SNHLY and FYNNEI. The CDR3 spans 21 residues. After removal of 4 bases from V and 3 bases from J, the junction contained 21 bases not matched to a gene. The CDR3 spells CASSVPPRVAGGFLGYNEQFF. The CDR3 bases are TGTGCCAGCAGTGTGCCCCCTCGCGTAGCGGGGGGCTTCTTGGGCTACAATGAGCAGTTCTTC. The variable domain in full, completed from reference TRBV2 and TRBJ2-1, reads EPEVTQTPSHQVTQMGQEVILRCVPISNHLYFYWYRQILGQKVEFLVSFYNNEISEKSEIFDDQFSVERPDGSNFTLKIRSTKLEDSAMYFCASSVPPRVAGGFLGYNEQFFGPGTRLTVL.

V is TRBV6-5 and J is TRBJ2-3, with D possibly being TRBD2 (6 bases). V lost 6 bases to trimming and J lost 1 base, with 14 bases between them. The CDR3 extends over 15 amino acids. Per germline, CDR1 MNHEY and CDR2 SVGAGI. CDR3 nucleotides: TGTGCCAGCAGCTTATGGGGACTGGGCACAGATACGCAGTATTTT. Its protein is CASSLWGLGTDTQYF.

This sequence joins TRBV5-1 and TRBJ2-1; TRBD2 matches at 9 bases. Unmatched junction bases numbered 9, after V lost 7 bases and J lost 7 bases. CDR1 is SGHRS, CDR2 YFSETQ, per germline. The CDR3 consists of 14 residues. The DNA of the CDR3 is TGCGCCAGCGCACCGGGACTAGCCCCAAATGAGCAGTTCTTC. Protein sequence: CASAPGLAPNEQFF.

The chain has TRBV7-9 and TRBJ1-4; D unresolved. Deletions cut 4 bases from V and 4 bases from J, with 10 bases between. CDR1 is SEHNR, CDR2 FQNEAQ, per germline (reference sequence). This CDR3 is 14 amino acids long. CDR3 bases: TGTGCCAGCAGCTCGGACGGAGTTAATGAAAAACTGTTTTTT. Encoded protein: CASSSDGVNEKLFF.

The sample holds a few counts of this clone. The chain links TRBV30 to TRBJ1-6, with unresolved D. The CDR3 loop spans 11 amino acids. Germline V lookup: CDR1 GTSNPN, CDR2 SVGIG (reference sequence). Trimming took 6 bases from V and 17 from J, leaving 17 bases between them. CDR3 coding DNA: TGTGCCTGCACTTTACCGAGGGAAATCCACTTT. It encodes CACTLPREIHF.

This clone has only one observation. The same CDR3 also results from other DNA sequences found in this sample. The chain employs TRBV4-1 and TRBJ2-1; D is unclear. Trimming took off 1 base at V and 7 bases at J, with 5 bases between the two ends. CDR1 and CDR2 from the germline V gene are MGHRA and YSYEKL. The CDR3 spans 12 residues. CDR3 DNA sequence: TGCGCCAGCAGCCAAGTGAGGAATGAGCAGTTCTTC. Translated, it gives CASSQVRNEQFF.

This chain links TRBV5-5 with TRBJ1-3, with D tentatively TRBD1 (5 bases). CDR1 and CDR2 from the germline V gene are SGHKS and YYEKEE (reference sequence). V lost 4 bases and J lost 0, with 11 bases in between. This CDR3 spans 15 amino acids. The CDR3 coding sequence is TGTGCCAGCAGCCCCCGGGACTTCTCTGGAAACACCATATATTTT. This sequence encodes CASSPRDFSGNTIYF.

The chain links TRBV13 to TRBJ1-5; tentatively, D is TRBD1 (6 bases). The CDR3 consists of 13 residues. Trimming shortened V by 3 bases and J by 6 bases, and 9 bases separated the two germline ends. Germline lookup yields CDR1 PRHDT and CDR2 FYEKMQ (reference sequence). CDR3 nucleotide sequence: TGTGCCAGCAGCTTGGAGGGGGGTCAGCCCCAGCATTTT. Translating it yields CASSLEGGQPQHF.

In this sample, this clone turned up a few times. This chain's CDR3 is CARSARWSRQSAQHF. The CDR3 nucleotides are TGTGCCCGCTCTGCTCGGTGGTCGCGGCAATCAGCCCAGCATTTT. V usage is TRBV6-5 and J usage is TRBJ1-5; no definite D call. This CDR3 spans 15 amino acids. Trimming took off 11 bases at V and 11 bases at J, with 28 bases between the two ends. Germline V CDR1 and CDR2: MNHEY, SVGAGI.

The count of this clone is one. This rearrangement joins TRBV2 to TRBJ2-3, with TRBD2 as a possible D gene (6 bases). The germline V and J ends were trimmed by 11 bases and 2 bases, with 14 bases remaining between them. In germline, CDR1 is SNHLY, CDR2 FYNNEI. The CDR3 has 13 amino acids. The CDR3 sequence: CARGGEITDTQYF. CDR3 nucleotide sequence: TGTGCCCGAGGAGGGGAAATCACAGATACGCAGTATTTT. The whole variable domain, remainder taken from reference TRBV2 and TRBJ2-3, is EPEVTQTPSHQVTQMGQEVILRCVPISNHLYFYWYRQILGQKVEFLVSFYNNEISEKSEIFDDQFSVERPDGSNFTLKIRSTKLEDSAMYFCARGGEITDTQYFGPGTRLTVL.

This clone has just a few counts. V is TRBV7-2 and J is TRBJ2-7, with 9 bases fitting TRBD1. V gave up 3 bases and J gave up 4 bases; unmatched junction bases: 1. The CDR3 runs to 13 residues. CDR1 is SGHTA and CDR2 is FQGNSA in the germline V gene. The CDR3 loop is CASSFGQGYEQYF. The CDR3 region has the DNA TGTGCCAGCAGCTTCGGACAGGGGTACGAGCAGTACTTC.

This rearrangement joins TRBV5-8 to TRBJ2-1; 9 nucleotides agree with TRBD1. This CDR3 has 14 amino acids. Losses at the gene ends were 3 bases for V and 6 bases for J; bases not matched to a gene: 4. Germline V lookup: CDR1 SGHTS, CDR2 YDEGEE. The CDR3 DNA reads TGTGCCAGCAGCTCCGGGACAGGGATCAATGAGCAGTTCTTC. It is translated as CASSSGTGINEQFF.

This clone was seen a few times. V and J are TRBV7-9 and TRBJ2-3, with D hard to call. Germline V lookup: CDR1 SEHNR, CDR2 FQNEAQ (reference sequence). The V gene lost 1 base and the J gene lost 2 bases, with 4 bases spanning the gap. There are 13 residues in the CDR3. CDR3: CASSLDLTDTQYF. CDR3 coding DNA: TGTGCCAGCAGCTTAGATCTCACAGATACGCAGTATTTT.

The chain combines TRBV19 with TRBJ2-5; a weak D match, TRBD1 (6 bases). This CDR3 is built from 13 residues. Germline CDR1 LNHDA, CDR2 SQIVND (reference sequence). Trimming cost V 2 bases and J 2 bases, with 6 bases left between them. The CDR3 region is CASSIRGQETQYF. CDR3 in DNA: TGTGCCAGTAGTATAAGGGGGCAAGAGACCCAGTACTTC.

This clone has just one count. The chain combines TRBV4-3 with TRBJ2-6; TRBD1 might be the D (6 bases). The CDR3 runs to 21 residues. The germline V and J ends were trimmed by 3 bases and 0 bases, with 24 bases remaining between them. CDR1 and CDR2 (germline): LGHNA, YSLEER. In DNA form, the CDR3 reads TGCGCCAGCAGCCAGCGAATCCTATTCCGGGACATGAGCTCTGGGGCCAACGTCCTGACTTTC. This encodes CASSQRILFRDMSSGANVLTF.

In DNA form, the CDR3 reads TGTGCCAGCAGTGAAGTCGGGGGCTACACCTTC. Protein: CASSEVGGYTF. The chain is built from TRBV25-1 and TRBJ1-2; the D is unclear. Germline V gene lookup returns CDR1 MGHDK and CDR2 SYGVNS. The CDR3 is made up of 11 amino acids. V was cut by 2 bases and J by 8 bases, with 6 bases left in between.

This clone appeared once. Written as DNA, the CDR3 is TGTGCCAGCAGCTTGGGGGGGAGCACAGATACGCAGTATTTT. As protein: CASSLGGSTDTQYF. This rearrangement joins TRBV9 to TRBJ2-3; TRBD2 matches at 7 bases. The CDR3 loop spans 14 amino acids. Germline loops: CDR1 SGDLS, CDR2 YYNGEE. V was clipped by 4 bases and J by 0 bases; unmatched bases: 2. The full variable domain, its missing parts supplied by reference TRBV9 and TRBJ2-3, is DSGVTQTPKHLITATGQRVTLRCSPRSGDLSVYWYQQSLDQGLQFLIQYYNGEERAKGNILERFSAQQFPDLHSELNLSSLELGDSALYFCASSLGGSTDTQYFGPGTRLTVL.

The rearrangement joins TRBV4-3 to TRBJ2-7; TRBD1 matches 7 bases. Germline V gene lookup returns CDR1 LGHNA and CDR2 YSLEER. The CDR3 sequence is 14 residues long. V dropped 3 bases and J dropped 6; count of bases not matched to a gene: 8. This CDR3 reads CASSHVTGETEQYF. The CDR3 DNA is TGCGCCAGCAGCCACGTCACAGGGGAAACCGAGCAGTACTTC.

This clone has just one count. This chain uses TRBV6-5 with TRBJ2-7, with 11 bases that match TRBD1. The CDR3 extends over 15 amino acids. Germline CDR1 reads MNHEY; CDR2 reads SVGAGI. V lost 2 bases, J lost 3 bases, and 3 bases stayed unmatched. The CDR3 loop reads CASSYGTGGHYEQYF. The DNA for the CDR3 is TGTGCCAGCAGTTACGGGACAGGGGGGCACTACGAGCAGTACTTC.

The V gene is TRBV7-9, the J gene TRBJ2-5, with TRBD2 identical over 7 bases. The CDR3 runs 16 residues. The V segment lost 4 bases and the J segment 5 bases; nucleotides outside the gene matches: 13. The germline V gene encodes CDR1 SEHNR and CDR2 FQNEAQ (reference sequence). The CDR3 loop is CASSSWGGTKEETQYF. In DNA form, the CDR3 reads TGTGCCAGCAGCTCTTGGGGGGGGACTAAGGAGGAGACCCAGTACTTC.

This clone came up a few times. CDR3 sequence reads: CASSLGLRWNEQFF. CDR3 DNA sequence: TGTGCCAGCAGTTTAGGGTTAAGGTGGAATGAGCAGTTCTTC. The V gene is TRBV27, the J gene TRBJ2-1; D gene unclear. The germline V and J ends were trimmed by 2 bases and 7 bases, with 12 bases remaining between them. The CDR3 spans 14 residues. Germline V lookup: CDR1 MNHEY, CDR2 SMNVEV (reference sequence).